The rows below give T cell receptor beta chains drawn from one sample of a study of T cell responses to AZD1222 COVID-19 vaccine. Here immunoSEQ multiplex PCR was the method, and the copy in TCRdb shows in-frame clones only, minus some. The data show about 190,000 clones, about 89% seen once. This material consisted of peripheral blood, taken on day 0 of MenACWY control vaccination. These TCRs come from an adult in good health. Both conserved end residues are part of each CDR3. Each record gives: clone size, CDR3 length, J gene, V gene, D gene, CDR3 DNA, CDR3 protein. D genes are given only for firm matches. Not every row has a clone size; where given, it reads once, few, many or a size class.

.	16	TRBJ1-5	TRBV4-3	TRBD1	TGCGCCAGCAGCCAAGACACGACAGGGATCAATCAGCCCCAGCATTTT	CASSQDTTGINQPQHF
.	14	TRBJ2-3	TRBV5-4	TRBD2	TGTGCCAGCAGATCGGGACTAGCGGGGGATACGCAGTATTTT	CASRSGLAGDTQYF
.	11	TRBJ1-1	TRBV30	TRBD1	TGTGCCTGGAGTGAGGGGGCCGAAGCTTTCTTT	CAWSEGAEAFF
.	13	TRBJ2-4	TRBV12-3/TRBV12-4	TRBD1	TGTGCCAGCAGTCTAGGACAGGGAAACATTCAGTACTTC	CASSLGQGNIQYF
.	18	TRBJ2-1	TRBV7-8	TRBD2	TGTGCCAGCAGCTTTCGGGGGGACTCGCGGAGCTCCTACAATGAGCAGTTCTTC	CASSFRGDSRSSYNEQFF
.	14	TRBJ1-4	TRBV6-5	.	TGTGCCAGCAGTTACCGGGGGGCCCATGAAAAACTGTTTTTT	CASSYRGAHEKLFF
.	14	TRBJ2-5	TRBV6-1	TRBD1	TGTGCCAGCAGTGATGACAGGGTTAGGGAGACCCAGTACTTC	CASSDDRVRETQYF
.	17	TRBJ2-1	TRBV4-3	.	TGCGCCAGCAGCCAAGATTTTCGGGGGGCTTCCTACAATGAGCAGTTCTTC	CASSQDFRGASYNEQFF
.	14	TRBJ2-7	TRBV6-5	.	TGTGCCAGCAGCTGGGACGGGGGAAGGTACGAGCAGTACTTC	CASSWDGGRYEQYF
once	12	TRBJ1-6	TRBV5-4	.	TGTGCCAGCAGCTTTGGCGATTCACCCCTCCACTTT	CASSFGDSPLHF
.	15	TRBJ1-5	TRBV5-3	.	TGTGCCAGAAGCCCGCACAGGCCGTTCAATCAGCCCCAGCATTTT	CARSPHRPFNQPQHF
few	13	TRBJ1-2	TRBV11-2	.	TGTGCCAGCAGCCCCATGGACAGCTATGGCTACACCTTC	CASSPMDSYGYTF
.	17	TRBJ2-4	TRBV27	.	TGTGCCAGCTCCATCTCGAACAGAGATCTAGCCAAAAACATTCAGTACTTC	CASSISNRDLAKNIQYF
.	15	TRBJ2-7	TRBV5-6	.	TGTGCCAGCAGCGATTATCCGGACAGATACTACGAGCAGTACTTC	CASSDYPDRYYEQYF
.	15	TRBJ1-1	TRBV12-5	TRBD1	TGTGCTAGTGGTTTGGACAACGCAGGGGGGACTGAAGCTTTCTTT	CASGLDNAGGTEAFF
.	12	TRBJ2-1	TRBV28	.	TGTGCCAGCAGTTTATTCGGGAATGAGCAGTTCTTC	CASSLFGNEQFF
once	15	TRBJ1-1	TRBV19	TRBD1	TGTGCCAGTAGTCCCGGGACAGGCTTGAACACTGAAGCTTTCTTT	CASSPGTGLNTEAFF
.	13	TRBJ2-7	TRBV27	.	TGTGCCAGCAGTGACTCCTTTGGCTACGAGCAGTACTTC	CASSDSFGYEQYF
once	12	TRBJ2-1	TRBV2	.	TGTGCCAGCAGTGTCCAGACTAGTCCCCAGTTCTTC	CASSVQTSPQFF
once	15	TRBJ1-2	TRBV28	TRBD1	TGTGCCAGCAGTTCCCTGACAGGGGCTGCCTATGGCTACACCTTC	CASSSLTGAAYGYTF
.	15	TRBJ2-1	TRBV9	TRBD2	TGTGCCAGCAGCGTAGCGGGGGGTACCTACAATGAGCAGTTCTTC	CASSVAGGTYNEQFF
once	15	TRBJ2-2	TRBV6-1	.	TGTGCCAGCAGTGAAGGGCCAGGTTACACCGGGGAGCTGTTTTTT	CASSEGPGYTGELFF
.	16	TRBJ2-7	TRBV5-1	.	TGCGCCAGCAGCTTGGGAGTCCAGGGGCGCTCCTACGAGCAGTACTTC	CASSLGVQGRSYEQYF
few	14	TRBJ2-7	TRBV19	TRBD2	TGTGCCAGTAGACTAGCGGGGGATATCTACGAGCAGTACTTC	CASRLAGDIYEQYF
.	14	TRBJ1-5	TRBV27	.	TGTGCCAGCAGTTTGCGAGGGGTCAATCAGCCCCAGCATTTT	CASSLRGVNQPQHF
.	15	TRBJ2-1	TRBV6-5	.	TGTGCCAGCAGAGGAAGACGGGACACATACAATGAGCAGTTCTTC	CASRGRRDTYNEQFF
.	13	TRBJ2-7	TRBV12-3/TRBV12-4	.	TGTGCCAGCAGTTTAGAACAGGGCTACGAGCAGTACTTC	CASSLEQGYEQYF